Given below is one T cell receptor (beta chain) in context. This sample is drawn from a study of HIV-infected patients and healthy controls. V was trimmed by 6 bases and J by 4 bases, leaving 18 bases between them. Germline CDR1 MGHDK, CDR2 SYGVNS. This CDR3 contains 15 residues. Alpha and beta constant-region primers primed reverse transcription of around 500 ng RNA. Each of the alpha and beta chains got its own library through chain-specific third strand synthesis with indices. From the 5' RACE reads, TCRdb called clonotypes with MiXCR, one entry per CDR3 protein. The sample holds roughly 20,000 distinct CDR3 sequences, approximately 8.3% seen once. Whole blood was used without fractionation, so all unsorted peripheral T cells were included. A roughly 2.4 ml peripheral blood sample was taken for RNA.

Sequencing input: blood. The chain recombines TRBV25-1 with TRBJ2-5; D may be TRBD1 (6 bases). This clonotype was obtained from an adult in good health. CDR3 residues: CASSSINQQGETQYF. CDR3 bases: TGTGCCAGCAGCTCGATCAACCAACAGGGAGAGACCCAGTACTTC. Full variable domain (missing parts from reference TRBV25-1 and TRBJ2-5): EADIYQTPRYLVIGTGKKITLECSQTMGHDKMYWYQQDPGMELHLIHYSYGVNSTEKGDLSSESTVSRIRTEHFPLTLESARPSHTSQYLCASSSINQQGETQYFGPGTRLLVL.